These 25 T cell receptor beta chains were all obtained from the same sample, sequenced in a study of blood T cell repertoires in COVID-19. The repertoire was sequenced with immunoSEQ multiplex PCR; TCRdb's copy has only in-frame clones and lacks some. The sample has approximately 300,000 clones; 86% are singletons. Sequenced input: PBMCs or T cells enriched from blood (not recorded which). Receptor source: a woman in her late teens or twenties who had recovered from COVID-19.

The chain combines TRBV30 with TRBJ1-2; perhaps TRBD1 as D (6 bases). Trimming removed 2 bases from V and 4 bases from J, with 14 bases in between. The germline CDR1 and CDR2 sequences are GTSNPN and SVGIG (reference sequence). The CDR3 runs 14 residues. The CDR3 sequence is CAWSPGHGPYGYTF. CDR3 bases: TGTGCCTGGAGTCCGGGACATGGCCCCTATGGCTACACCTTC. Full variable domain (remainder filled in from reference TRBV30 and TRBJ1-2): SQTIHQWPATLVQPVGSPLSLECTVEGTSNPNLYWYRQAAGRGLQLLFYSVGIGQISSEVPQNLSASRPQDRQFILSSKKLLLSDSGFYLCAWSPGHGPYGYTFGSGTRLTVV.

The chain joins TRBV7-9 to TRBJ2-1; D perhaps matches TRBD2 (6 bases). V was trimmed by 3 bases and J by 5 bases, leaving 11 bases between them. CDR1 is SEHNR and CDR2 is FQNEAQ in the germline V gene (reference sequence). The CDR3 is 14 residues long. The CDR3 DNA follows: TGTGCCAGCAGCTTCGCGGGACCAAACAATGAGCAGTTCTTC. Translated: CASSFAGPNNEQFF.

The CDR3 spells CASSHRDGNTIYF. Written as DNA, the CDR3 is TGTGCCAGCAGTCACAGGGACGGAAACACCATATATTTT. The chain carries TRBV6-5 and TRBJ1-3; maybe TRBD1 (6 bases). Trimming pared 5 bases from V and 4 bases from J, leaving 9 bases between. Germline V gene sequence: CDR1 MNHEY, CDR2 SVGAGI. This CDR3 contains 13 residues.

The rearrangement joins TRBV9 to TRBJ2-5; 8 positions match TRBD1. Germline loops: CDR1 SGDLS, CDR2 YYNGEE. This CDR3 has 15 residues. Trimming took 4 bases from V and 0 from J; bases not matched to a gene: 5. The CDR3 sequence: CASSTGTGNQETQYF. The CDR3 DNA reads TGTGCCAGCAGCACCGGGACAGGTAACCAAGAGACCCAGTACTTC.

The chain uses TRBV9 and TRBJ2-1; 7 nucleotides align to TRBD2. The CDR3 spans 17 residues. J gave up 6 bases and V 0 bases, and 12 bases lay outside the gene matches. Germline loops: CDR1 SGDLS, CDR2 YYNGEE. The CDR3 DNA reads TGTGCCAGCAGCGTAGGGCCCCTTCAGCGGGGCCTCAATGAGCAGTTCTTC. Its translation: CASSVGPLQRGLNEQFF.

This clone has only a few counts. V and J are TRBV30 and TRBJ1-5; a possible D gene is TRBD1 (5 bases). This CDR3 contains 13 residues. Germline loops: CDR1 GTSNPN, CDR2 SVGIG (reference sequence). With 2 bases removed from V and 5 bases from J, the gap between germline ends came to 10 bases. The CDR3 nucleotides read TGTGCCTGGAGTCGGGGGACGGATCAGCCCCAGCATTTT. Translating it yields CAWSRGTDQPQHF. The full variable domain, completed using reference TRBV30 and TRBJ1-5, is SQTIHQWPATLVQPVGSPLSLECTVEGTSNPNLYWYRQAAGRGLQLLFYSVGIGQISSEVPQNLSASRPQDRQFILSSKKLLLSDSGFYLCAWSRGTDQPQHFGDGTRLSIL.

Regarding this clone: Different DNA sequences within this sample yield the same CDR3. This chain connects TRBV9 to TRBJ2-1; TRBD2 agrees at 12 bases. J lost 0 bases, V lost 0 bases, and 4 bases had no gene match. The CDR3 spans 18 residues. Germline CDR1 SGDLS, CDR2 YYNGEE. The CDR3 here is CASSVGTSGGSSYNEQFF. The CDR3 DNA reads TGTGCCAGCAGCGTAGGCACTAGCGGGGGGAGCTCCTACAATGAGCAGTTCTTC.

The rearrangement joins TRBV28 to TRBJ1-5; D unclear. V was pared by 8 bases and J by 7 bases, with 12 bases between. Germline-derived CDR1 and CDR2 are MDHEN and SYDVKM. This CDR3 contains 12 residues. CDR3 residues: CASRVMRQPQHF. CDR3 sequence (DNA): TGTGCCAGCCGGGTCATGCGACAGCCCCAGCATTTT.

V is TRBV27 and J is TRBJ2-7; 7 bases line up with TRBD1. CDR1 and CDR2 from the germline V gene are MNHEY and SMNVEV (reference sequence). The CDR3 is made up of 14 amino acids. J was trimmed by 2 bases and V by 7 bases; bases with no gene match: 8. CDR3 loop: CASTNRQGTYEQYF. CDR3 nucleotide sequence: TGTGCCAGCACTAACCGACAGGGCACCTACGAGCAGTACTTC.

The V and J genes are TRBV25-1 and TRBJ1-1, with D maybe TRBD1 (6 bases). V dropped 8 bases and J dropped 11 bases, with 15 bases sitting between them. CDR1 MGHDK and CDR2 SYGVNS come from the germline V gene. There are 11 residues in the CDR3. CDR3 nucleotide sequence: TGTGCCAGCTGGGGAGGGGGGCCCGCTTTCTTT. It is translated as CASWGGGPAFF.

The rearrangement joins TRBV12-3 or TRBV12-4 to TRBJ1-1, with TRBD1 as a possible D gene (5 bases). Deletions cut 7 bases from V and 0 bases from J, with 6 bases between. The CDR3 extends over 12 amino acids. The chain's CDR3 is CASNRMNTEAFF. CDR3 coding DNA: TGTGCCAGCAACAGGATGAACACTGAAGCTTTCTTT.

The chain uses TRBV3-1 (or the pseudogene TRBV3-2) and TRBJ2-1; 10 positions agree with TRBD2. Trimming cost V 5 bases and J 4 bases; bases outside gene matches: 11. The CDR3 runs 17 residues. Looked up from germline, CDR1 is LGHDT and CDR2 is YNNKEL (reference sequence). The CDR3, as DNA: TGTGCCAGCAGCTCAACGAAGACTAGCGGGCATTACAATGAGCAGTTCTTC. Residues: CASSSTKTSGHYNEQFF.

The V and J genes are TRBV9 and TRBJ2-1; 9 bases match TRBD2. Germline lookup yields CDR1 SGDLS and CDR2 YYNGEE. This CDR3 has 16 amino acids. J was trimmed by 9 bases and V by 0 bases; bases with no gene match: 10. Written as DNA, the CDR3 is TGTGCCAGCAGCGTAGTGCTAGCGGGGCCTACCAGTGAGCAGTTCTTC. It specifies CASSVVLAGPTSEQFF.

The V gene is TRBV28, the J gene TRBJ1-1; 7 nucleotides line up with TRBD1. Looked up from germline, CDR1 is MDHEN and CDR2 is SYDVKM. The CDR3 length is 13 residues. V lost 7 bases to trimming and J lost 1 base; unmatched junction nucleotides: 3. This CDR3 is CASTRTGNTEAFF. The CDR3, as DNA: TGTGCCAGCACCCGGACAGGGAACACTGAAGCTTTCTTT.

The CDR3 reads CAISESRLAGGTDTQYF. CDR3 sequence (DNA): TGTGCCATCAGTGAGTCTCGGCTAGCGGGGGGCACAGATACGCAGTATTTT. The chain joins TRBV10-3 to TRBJ2-3, with 10 bases identical to TRBD2. V gave up 0 bases and J gave up 1 base; unmatched junction bases: 4. Germline V lookup: CDR1 ENHRY, CDR2 SYGVKD. The CDR3 extends over 17 amino acids.

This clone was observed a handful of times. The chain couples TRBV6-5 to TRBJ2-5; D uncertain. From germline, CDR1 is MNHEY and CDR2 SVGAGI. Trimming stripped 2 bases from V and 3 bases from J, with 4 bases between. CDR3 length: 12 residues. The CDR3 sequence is CASSYPEETQYF. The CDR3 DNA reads TGTGCCAGCAGTTACCCCGAAGAGACCCAGTACTTC.

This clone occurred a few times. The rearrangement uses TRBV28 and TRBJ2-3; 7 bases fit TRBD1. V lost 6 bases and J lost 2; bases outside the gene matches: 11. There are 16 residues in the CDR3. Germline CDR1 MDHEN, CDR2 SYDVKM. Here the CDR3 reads CASSQRQGSYTDTQYF. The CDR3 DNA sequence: TGTGCCAGCAGCCAAAGACAGGGATCTTACACAGATACGCAGTATTTT.

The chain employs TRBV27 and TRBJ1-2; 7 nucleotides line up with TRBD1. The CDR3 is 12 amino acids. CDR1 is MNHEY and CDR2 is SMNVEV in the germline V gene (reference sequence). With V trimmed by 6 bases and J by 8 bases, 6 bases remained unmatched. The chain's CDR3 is CASSATGNGYTF. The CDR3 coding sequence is TGTGCCAGCAGCGCGACAGGGAACGGCTACACCTTC.

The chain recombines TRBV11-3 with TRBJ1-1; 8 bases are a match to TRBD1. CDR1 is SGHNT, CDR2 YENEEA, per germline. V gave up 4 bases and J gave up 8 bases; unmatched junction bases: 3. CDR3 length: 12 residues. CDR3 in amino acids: CASSSRTGEAFF. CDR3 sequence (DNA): TGTGCCAGCAGCTCCCGGACAGGGGAAGCTTTCTTT.

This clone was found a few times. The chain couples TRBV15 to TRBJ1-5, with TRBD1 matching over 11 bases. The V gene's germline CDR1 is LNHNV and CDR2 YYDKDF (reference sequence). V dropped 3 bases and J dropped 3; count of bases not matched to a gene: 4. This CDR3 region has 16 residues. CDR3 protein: CATSRGTGGFNQPQHF. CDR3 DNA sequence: TGTGCCACCAGCAGGGGGACAGGGGGTTTCAATCAGCCCCAGCATTTT.

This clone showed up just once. CDR3 DNA: TGTGCCAGCTCCCCCAGCTCCTATAATTCACCCCTCCACTTT. As protein: CASSPSSYNSPLHF. The chain couples TRBV18 to TRBJ1-6; D is unclear. The CDR3 extends over 14 amino acids. Trimming left V 6 bases short and J 0 bases short, with 6 bases between. From germline, CDR1 is KGHSH and CDR2 LQKENI. The whole variable domain, remainder taken from reference TRBV18 and TRBJ1-6, is NAGVMQNPRHLVRRRGQEARLRCSPMKGHSHVYWYRQLPEEGLKFMVYLQKENIIDESGMPKERFSAEFPKEGPSILRIQQVVRGDSAAYFCASSPSSYNSPLHFGNGTRLTVT.

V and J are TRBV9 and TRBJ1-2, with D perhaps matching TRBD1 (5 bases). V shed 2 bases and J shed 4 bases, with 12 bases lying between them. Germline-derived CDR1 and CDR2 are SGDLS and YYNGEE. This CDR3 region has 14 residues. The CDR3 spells CASSVGRGSYGYTF. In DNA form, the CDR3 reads TGTGCCAGCAGCGTGGGTCGGGGGAGCTATGGCTACACCTTC. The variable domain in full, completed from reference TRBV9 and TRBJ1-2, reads DSGVTQTPKHLITATGQRVTLRCSPRSGDLSVYWYQQSLDQGLQFLIQYYNGEERAKGNILERFSAQQFPDLHSELNLSSLELGDSALYFCASSVGRGSYGYTFGSGTRLTVV.

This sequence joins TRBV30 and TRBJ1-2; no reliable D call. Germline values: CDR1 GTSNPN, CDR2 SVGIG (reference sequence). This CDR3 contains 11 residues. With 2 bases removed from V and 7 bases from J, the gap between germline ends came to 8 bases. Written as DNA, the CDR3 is TGTGCCTGGAGTTTTGCGGGTGGCTACACCTTC. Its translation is CAWSFAGGYTF.

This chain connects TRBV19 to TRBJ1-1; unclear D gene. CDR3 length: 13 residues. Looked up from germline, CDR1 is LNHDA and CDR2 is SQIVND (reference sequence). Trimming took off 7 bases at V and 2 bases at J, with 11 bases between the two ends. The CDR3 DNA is TGTGCCAGTATTCTGGGAGGTAACACTGAAGCTTTCTTT. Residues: CASILGGNTEAFF.

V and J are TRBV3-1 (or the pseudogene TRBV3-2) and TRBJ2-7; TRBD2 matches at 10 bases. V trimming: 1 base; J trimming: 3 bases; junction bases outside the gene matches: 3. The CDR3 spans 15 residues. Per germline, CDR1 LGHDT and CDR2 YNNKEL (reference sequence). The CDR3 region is CASSQAGTSDYEQYF. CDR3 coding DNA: TGTGCCAGCAGCCAAGCCGGGACTAGCGACTACGAGCAGTACTTC.